This TCR beta chain was identified in a study of human T cells and chemical hapten exposure. Findings of the study overall: High-frequency TCRs, those above 1 in 1000, stayed the same after DPC sensitization. Higher patch test scores went with higher counts of PT1 expanded TCRs.

The V gene's germline CDR1 is MNHEY and CDR2 SVGAGI. With 5 bases removed from V and 8 bases from J, the gap between germline ends came to 9 bases. This CDR3 is 11 amino acids long. Original analysis: Sequenced samples showed a median of around 100,000 TCRs each, with counts running from about 22,000 to 700,000. TCRdb fed the RACE reads into MiXCR, producing one record per CDR3 protein. The V and J calls here are based on TCRdb, not the publication. The profile shows 40,000 or so distinct CDR3 sequences, just under 4% of them singletons. The time point was: patch test 1, 2 weeks after DPC sensitization. Regarding treatment: therapeutic diphenylcyclopropenone sensitization with weekly scalp DPC. Unfractionated whole blood yielded the extracted total RNA. Patches went on only after blood had been drawn each time. This clonotype was seen repeatedly, ten times or more. Its specificity is unknown.

The source was whole blood, collected in connection with sensitization to the hapten diphenylcyclopropenone (DPC). J is TRBJ1-1 and V is TRBV6-5, with a weak D call TRBD1 (5 bases). This TCR derives from a man between 50 and 59 years old with alopecia areata. Some clones in this sample may be carry-over from other donors' samples. CDR3 protein: CASSNEGEAFF. The CDR3 DNA follows: TGTGCCAGCAGTAACGAGGGGGAAGCTTTCTTT.